These 18 T cell receptor beta chains came from one sample sequenced in a study of blood T cell repertoires in COVID-19. Only in-frame clones appear in the TCRdb table, and some are missing; sequencing was by immunoSEQ multiplex PCR. The data contain hundreds of thousands of clones, roughly 89% of them seen just once; the ten biggest clones take up 1.4%. Sequencing used peripheral blood. These TCRs come from a woman in her twenties or thirties with active or convalescent COVID-19.

V gene TRBV10-2 combines with J gene TRBJ2-7; D is possibly TRBD2 (5 bases). The CDR3 totals 13 residues. The germline V gene has CDR1 WSHSY and CDR2 SAAADI. Deletions cut 6 bases from V and 2 bases from J, with 11 bases between. The CDR3 reads CASSRGVAYEQYF. DNA for the CDR3: TGCGCCAGCAGCCGGGGTGTAGCCTACGAGCAGTACTTC.

The chain is built from TRBV5-1 and TRBJ2-7; 8 positions match TRBD1. Per the germline V gene, CDR1 is SGHRS and CDR2 is YFSETQ. The CDR3 sequence is 14 residues long. J lost 2 bases, V lost 4 bases, and 5 bases had no gene match. The CDR3 region has the DNA TGCGCCAGCAGCCCCCCGGACAGGGCCTACGAGCAGTACTTC. Translating gives CASSPPDRAYEQYF.

The rearrangement links TRBV18 to TRBJ1-6; a weak D match, TRBD1 (6 bases). The V end lost 3 bases, the J end lost 5 bases, and 11 bases lay between the germline ends. This CDR3 is built from 15 residues. Germline CDR1 is KGHSH and CDR2 is LQKENI. CDR3 coding DNA: TGTGCCAGCTCACCGACGGCAGGGGATAATTCACCCCTCCACTTT. Protein product: CASSPTAGDNSPLHF.

The CDR3 DNA is TGTGCCAGCAGCCCGGGGACCACCCGGGGGCAAGAGACCCAGTACTTC. It translates to CASSPGTTRGQETQYF. The J gene is TRBJ2-5, the V gene TRBV11-2; D perhaps matches TRBD2 (6 bases). Germline CDR1 SGHAT, CDR2 FQNNGV. The CDR3 has 16 amino acids. With 5 bases removed from V and 2 bases from J, the gap between germline ends came to 18 bases.

V is TRBV7-2 and J is TRBJ2-5, with 10 bases fitting TRBD1. Trimming cost V 4 bases and J 7 bases; bases outside gene matches: 6. Germline V gene lookup returns CDR1 SGHTA and CDR2 FQGNSA. The length of the CDR3 is 14 residues. The chain's CDR3 is CASSSAGTGVTQYF. The CDR3 region has the DNA TGTGCCAGCAGCTCAGCCGGGACAGGGGTGACCCAGTACTTC.

The V gene is TRBV30, the J gene TRBJ1-2, with 9 positions matching TRBD1. Looked up from germline, CDR1 is GTSNPN and CDR2 is SVGIG (reference sequence). The CDR3 covers 13 residues. Unmatched junction bases numbered 6, after V lost 6 bases and J lost 4 bases. The CDR3 spells CACGDRDRYGYTF. CDR3 in DNA: TGTGCCTGCGGGGACAGGGATCGCTATGGCTACACCTTC. Together with reference TRBV30 and TRBJ1-2, the CDR3 gives the full variable domain: SQTIHQWPATLVQPVGSPLSLECTVEGTSNPNLYWYRQAAGRGLQLLFYSVGIGQISSEVPQNLSASRPQDRQFILSSKKLLLSDSGFYLCACGDRDRYGYTFGSGTRLTVV.

This clone was seen once. The gene calls are TRBV29-1 and TRBJ2-7; perhaps TRBD1 as D (6 bases). With 0 bases removed from V and 3 bases from J, the gap between germline ends came to 9 bases. This CDR3 region has 13 residues. CDR1 SQVTM and CDR2 ANQGSEA come from the germline V gene. CDR3 region: CSVEDGTFYEQYF. The CDR3 DNA follows: TGCAGCGTTGAAGATGGGACATTCTACGAGCAGTACTTC.

The chain links TRBV6-5 to TRBJ1-1; D remains unclear. Between the trimmed V and J ends, which lost 7 bases and 1 base, there was a span of 10 bases. The CDR3 is made up of 13 amino acids. Germline values: CDR1 MNHEY, CDR2 SVGAGI. The DNA of the CDR3 is TGTGCCAGCACTTCGGTTGGGAACACTGAAGCTTTCTTT. This translates into CASTSVGNTEAFF.

The chain uses TRBV5-1 and TRBJ1-2; 7 positions agree with TRBD1. Germline V lookup: CDR1 SGHRS, CDR2 YFSETQ. The V gene end was trimmed by 4 bases and the J gene end by 4 bases; junction bases not matched to a gene: 10. The CDR3 has 15 amino acids. CDR3 protein: CASSPTDRPIYGYTF. The CDR3 DNA follows: TGCGCCAGCAGCCCAACGGACAGGCCGATCTATGGCTACACCTTC.

The chain is built from TRBV2 and TRBJ2-3, with 10 bases identical to TRBD2. The length of the CDR3 is 14 residues. Germline CDR1 is SNHLY and CDR2 is FYNNEI. V trimming: 6 bases; J trimming: 4 bases; junction bases outside the gene matches: 4. The CDR3 sequence is CASSSGRGPDTQYF. The CDR3 coding sequence is TGTGCCAGCAGCAGCGGGAGGGGTCCAGATACGCAGTATTTT. The full variable domain, completed using reference TRBV2 and TRBJ2-3, is EPEVTQTPSHQVTQMGQEVILRCVPISNHLYFYWYRQILGQKVEFLVSFYNNEISEKSEIFDDQFSVERPDGSNFTLKIRSTKLEDSAMYFCASSSGRGPDTQYFGPGTRLTVL.

This clone came up a few times. This sequence joins TRBV5-4 and TRBJ1-2; no firm D call. This CDR3 contains 13 residues. Germline V lookup: CDR1 SGHNT, CDR2 YYREEE (reference sequence). Trimming removed 0 bases at V and 3 bases at J, with 6 bases between. In DNA, the CDR3 is TGTGCCAGCAGCTTGGGGCAGGACTATGGCTACACCTTC. Encoded protein: CASSLGQDYGYTF.

V usage is TRBV3-1 (or the pseudogene TRBV3-2) and J usage is TRBJ2-1; 13 bases fit TRBD2. This CDR3 comprises 20 residues. With V trimmed by 3 bases and J by 3 bases, 14 bases remained unmatched. CDR1 and CDR2 from the germline V gene are LGHDT and YNNKEL (reference sequence). The CDR3 sequence is CASSHPKAGLAGPYYNEQFF. The CDR3 DNA follows: TGTGCCAGCAGCCACCCTAAGGCGGGACTAGCGGGGCCCTACTACAATGAGCAGTTCTTC.

In the case of this clone: Additional DNA sequences in this sample encode the identical CDR3. This rearrangement joins TRBV4-2 to TRBJ2-1, with 15 bases that match TRBD2. Per the germline V gene, CDR1 is LGHNA and CDR2 is YNFKEQ. V dropped 3 bases and J dropped 6; count of bases not matched to a gene: 0. The CDR3 has 15 residues. The CDR3 protein is CASSQGLAGGNEQFF. CDR3 DNA sequence: TGTGCCAGCAGCCAGGGACTAGCGGGAGGCAATGAGCAGTTCTTC.

The chain links TRBV11-2 to TRBJ1-1, with D perhaps matching TRBD1 (5 bases). This CDR3 contains 15 residues. In germline, CDR1 is SGHAT, CDR2 FQNNGV. V was pared by 6 bases and J by 1 base, with 15 bases between. The CDR3 reads CASRRPGRANTEAFF. CDR3 in DNA: TGTGCCAGCAGGCGCCCCGGCAGGGCGAACACTGAAGCTTTCTTT.

This chain joins TRBV19 and TRBJ2-7; TRBD1 aligns across 9 bases. CDR1 and CDR2 from the germline V gene are LNHDA and SQIVND (reference sequence). V lost 4 bases, J lost 6 bases, and 10 bases stayed unmatched. The CDR3 loop spans 15 amino acids. CDR3 region: CASSTGTGLIVEQYF. CDR3 nucleotide sequence: TGTGCCAGTAGTACCGGGACAGGGCTAATCGTCGAGCAGTACTTC.

The chain carries TRBV7-8 and TRBJ2-2; TRBD2 is a possible D gene (5 bases). CDR3 size: 14 residues. Germline V gives CDR1 SGHVS, CDR2 FQNEAQ. The V end was cut by 5 bases, the J end by 2 bases, with 9 bases between. In DNA form, the CDR3 reads TGTGCCAGCAGCCAGACTAAAAACACCGGGGAGCTGTTTTTT. As protein: CASSQTKNTGELFF. Supplemented by reference TRBV7-8 and TRBJ2-2, the full variable domain reads GAGVSQSPRYKVAKRGQDVALRCDPISGHVSLFWYQQALGQGPEFLTYFQNEAQLDKSGLPSDRFFAERPEGSVSTLKIQRTQQEDSAVYLCASSQTKNTGELFFGEGSRLTVL.

V gene TRBV7-9 combines with J gene TRBJ2-3; possibly TRBD2 for D (5 bases). Germline loops: CDR1 SEHNR, CDR2 FQNEAQ (reference sequence). The germline V and J ends were trimmed by 6 bases and 10 bases, with 23 bases remaining between them. This CDR3 comprises 15 residues. The CDR3 sequence is CASSFNGDHRYAQYF. DNA of the CDR3: TGTGCCAGCAGTTTTAACGGGGATCACAGATACGCGCAGTATTTT.

The rearrangement uses TRBV1 and TRBJ2-1; TRBD2, as called in the table, went unchecked against the DNA. TRBV1 is termed a pseudogene. The CDR3 length is 18 residues. CDR3 region: CTSSQETSGRAWDNEQFF. In DNA, the CDR3 is TGCACCAGCAGCCAAGAGACTAGCGGGAGGGCCTGGGACAATGAGCAGTTCTTC.